The following is a T cell receptor (beta chain) sequence with its context. What it binds is not known. The data originate from a study of CD8+ T cells in alopecia areata. Across the whole study: Oral tofacitinib (5 to 10 mg twice daily) was administered to treated patients.

Overall study results and limits: Tofacitinib did not eliminate many expanded lesional clones from scalp or blood.

The treatment was: oral pan-JAK inhibitor, 5-10 mg twice daily. Lesional scalp tissue (obtained by punch biopsy) and peripheral blood were collected from alopecia areata patients. Cell sorting was applied to PBMCs, and CD4+ and CD8+ T cells were collected. Following extraction, RNA underwent reverse transcription to cDNA, which served as the sequencing template. Sequencing used immunoSEQ multiplex PCR; TCRdb keeps in-frame clones, though not all of them. Among some 150,000 clones listed, roughly 82% were seen once. The sample here was CD8+ T cells sorted from blood, taken at week 4, from a patient treated with tofacitinib. This sequence originates from a human donor with alopecia areata.

The CDR3 coding sequence is TGTGCCAGCAGCAAGTGGGACAGCTCGAGTCCGCATGAGCAGTTCTTC. Translating it yields CASSKWDSSSPHEQFF. J is TRBJ2-1 and V is TRBV21-1; the table's D call of TRBD1 was not tested on the DNA. TRBV21-1 is noted as a pseudogene. The CDR3 is 16 residues long.